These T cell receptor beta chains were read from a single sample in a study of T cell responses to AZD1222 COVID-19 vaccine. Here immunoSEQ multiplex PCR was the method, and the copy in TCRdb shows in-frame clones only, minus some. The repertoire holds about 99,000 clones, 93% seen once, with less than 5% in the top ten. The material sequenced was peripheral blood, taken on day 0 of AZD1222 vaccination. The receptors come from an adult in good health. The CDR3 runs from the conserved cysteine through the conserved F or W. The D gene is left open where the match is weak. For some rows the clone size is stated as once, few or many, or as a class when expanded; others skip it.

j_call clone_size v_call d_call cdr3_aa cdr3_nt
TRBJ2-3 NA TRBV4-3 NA CASSQDSLRTDTQYF TGCGCCAGCAGCCAAGATTCCCTTCGCACAGATACGCAGTATTTT
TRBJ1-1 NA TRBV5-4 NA CASSLKRATNTEAFF TGTGCCAGCAGCTTGAAAAGGGCAACCAACACTGAAGCTTTCTTT
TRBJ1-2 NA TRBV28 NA CASSASGRIYGYTF TGTGCCAGCAGTGCCTCGGGACGGATTTATGGCTACACCTTC
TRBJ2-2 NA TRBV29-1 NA CSVAGPNTGELFF TGCAGCGTGGCCGGACCTAACACCGGGGAGCTGTTTTTT
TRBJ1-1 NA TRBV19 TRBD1 CASIPWGQGERTEAFF TGTGCCAGTATTCCTTGGGGACAGGGGGAAAGGACTGAAGCTTTCTTT
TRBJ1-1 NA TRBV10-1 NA CASSEQELSEAFF TGCGCCAGCAGTGAGCAGGAGTTGTCTGAAGCTTTCTTT
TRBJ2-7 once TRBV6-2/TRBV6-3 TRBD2 CASSYWSSGSRVGYEQYF TGTGCCAGCAGTTACTGGTCTAGCGGGAGTCGGGTCGGTTACGAGCAGTACTTC
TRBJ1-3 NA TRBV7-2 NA CASSSNRPSSGNTIYF TGTGCCAGCAGCTCCAACAGGCCGAGCTCTGGAAACACCATATATTTT
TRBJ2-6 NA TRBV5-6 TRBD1 CASSLADRGPGANVLTF TGTGCCAGCAGCTTGGCCGACAGGGGACCTGGGGCCAACGTCCTGACTTTC
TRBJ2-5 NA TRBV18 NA CASSPEGETQYF TGTGCCAGCTCACCAGAGGGGGAGACCCAGTACTTC
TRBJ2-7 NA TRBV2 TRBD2 CARSGTSRNEQYF TGTGCCAGATCCGGGACTAGCAGAAACGAGCAGTACTTC
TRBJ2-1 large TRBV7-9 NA CASSSRTVFNEQFF TGTGCCAGCAGCTCCCGGACCGTTTTCAATGAGCAGTTCTTC
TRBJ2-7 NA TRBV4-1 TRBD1 CASSHFRDRGQEQYF TGCGCCAGCAGCCATTTCCGGGACAGGGGGCAAGAGCAGTACTTC
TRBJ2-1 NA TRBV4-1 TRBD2 CASSQSLAASYNEQFF TGCGCCAGCAGCCAATCCCTAGCGGCCTCCTACAATGAGCAGTTCTTC
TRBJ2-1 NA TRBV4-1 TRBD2 CASSQEGSGRASYNEQFF TGCGCCAGCAGCCAAGAAGGTAGCGGGAGGGCCAGCTACAATGAGCAGTTCTTC
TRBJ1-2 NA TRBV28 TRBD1 CASSGTGDYGYTF TGTGCCAGCAGCGGGACAGGGGACTATGGCTACACCTTC
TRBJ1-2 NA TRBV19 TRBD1 CASRFPGQGASGYTF TGTGCCAGTAGATTCCCTGGACAGGGGGCTTCTGGCTACACCTTC
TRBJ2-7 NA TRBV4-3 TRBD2 CASSRTVGLAAEQYF TGCGCCAGCAGCCGGACGGTGGGGCTAGCGGCCGAGCAGTACTTC
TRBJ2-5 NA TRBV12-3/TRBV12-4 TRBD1 CASSSDREETQYF TGTGCCAGCAGTTCGGACAGGGAAGAGACCCAGTACTTC
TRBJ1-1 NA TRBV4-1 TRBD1 CASSQSSRTGGLAFF TGCGCCAGCAGCCAATCCTCGAGAACAGGGGGGTTAGCTTTCTTT
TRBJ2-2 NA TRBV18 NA CASSLARRSTGELFF TGTGCCAGCTCACTGGCCCGACGAAGCACCGGGGAGCTGTTTTTT
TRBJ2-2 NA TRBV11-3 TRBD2 CASSLDNRLANGTGELFF TGTGCCAGCAGCTTAGATAATCGACTAGCAAATGGCACCGGGGAGCTGTTTTTT
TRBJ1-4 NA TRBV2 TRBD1 CASSDRDRDPEKLFF TGTGCCAGCAGTGATAGGGACAGGGATCCTGAAAAACTGTTTTTT
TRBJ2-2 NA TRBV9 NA CASSVDAETGELFF TGTGCCAGCAGCGTAGATGCGGAGACCGGGGAGCTGTTTTTT
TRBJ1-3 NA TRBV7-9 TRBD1 CASSFTALQGQSGNTIYF TGTGCCAGCAGCTTCACGGCACTACAGGGGCAATCCGGAAACACCATATATTTT
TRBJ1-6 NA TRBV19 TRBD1 CASSEGQGGSPLHF TGTGCCAGTAGTGAAGGACAGGGTGGCTCACCCCTCCACTTT
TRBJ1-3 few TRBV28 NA CASSFAGSSSGNTIYF TGTGCCAGCAGTTTCGCCGGGTCTAGCTCTGGAAACACCATATATTTT
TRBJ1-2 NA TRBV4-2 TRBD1 CASSQAEEGALYGYTF TGTGCCAGCAGCCAAGCGGAGGAGGGGGCGTTGTATGGCTACACCTTC
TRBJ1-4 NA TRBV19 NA CASSIDQNPEKLFF TGTGCCAGTAGTATCGACCAGAACCCCGAAAAACTGTTTTTT
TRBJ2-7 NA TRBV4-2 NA CASSQGDFYEQYF TGTGCCAGCAGCCAAGGGGACTTCTACGAGCAGTACTTC
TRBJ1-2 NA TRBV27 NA CASSLNGPGHYGYTF TGTGCCAGCAGTTTAAACGGCCCTGGGCACTATGGCTACACCTTC
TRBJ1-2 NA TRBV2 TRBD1 CASSPISGGSGGYTF TGTGCCAGCAGCCCTATTTCAGGGGGAAGCGGTGGCTACACCTTC
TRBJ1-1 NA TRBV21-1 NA CASRIVIATIRTEAFF TGTGCCAGCAGGATAGTAATAGCTACAATTCGCACTGAAGCTTTCTTT
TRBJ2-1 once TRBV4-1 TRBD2 CASSQTSGRGNEQFF TGCGCCAGCAGCCAAACTAGCGGGAGGGGTAATGAGCAGTTCTTC